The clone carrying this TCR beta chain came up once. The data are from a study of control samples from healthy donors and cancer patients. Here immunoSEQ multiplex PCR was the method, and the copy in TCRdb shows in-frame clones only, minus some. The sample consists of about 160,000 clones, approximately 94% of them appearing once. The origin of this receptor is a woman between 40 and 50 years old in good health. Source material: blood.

The CDR3 coding sequence is TGTGCCAGCAGAGCGACAGGGGGCAACTATGGCTACACCTTC. Translated: CASRATGGNYGYTF. The chain combines TRBV6-5 with TRBJ1-2, with TRBD1 matching 10 bases. Germline V gene sequence: CDR1 MNHEY, CDR2 SVGAGI. The CDR3 is 14 amino acids. Trimming cost V 6 bases and J 2 bases; bases outside gene matches: 3.